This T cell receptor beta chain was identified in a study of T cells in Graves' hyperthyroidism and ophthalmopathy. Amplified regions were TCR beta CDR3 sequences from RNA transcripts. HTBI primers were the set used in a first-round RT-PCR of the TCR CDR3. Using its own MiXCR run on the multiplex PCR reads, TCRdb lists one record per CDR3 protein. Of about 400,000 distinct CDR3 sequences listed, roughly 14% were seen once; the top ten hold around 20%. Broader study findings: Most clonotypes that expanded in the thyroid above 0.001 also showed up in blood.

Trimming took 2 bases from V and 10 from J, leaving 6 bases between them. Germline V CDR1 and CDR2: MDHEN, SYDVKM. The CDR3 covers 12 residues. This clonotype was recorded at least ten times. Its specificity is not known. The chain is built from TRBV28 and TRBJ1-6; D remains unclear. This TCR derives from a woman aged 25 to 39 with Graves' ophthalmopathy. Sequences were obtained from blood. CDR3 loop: CASSLTYSPLHF. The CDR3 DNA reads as TGTGCCAGCAGTTTAACTTACTCACCCCTCCACTTT.